A single sample is the source of the 17 T cell receptor beta chains below, sequenced in a study of T-cell reconstitution after alpha-beta-depleted transplantation in children. The authors prepared the TCRbeta library with unique molecular identifiers. TCRdb redid the calling of the PCR reads with MiXCR, one entry per CDR3 protein. In the table there are 900,000 or so distinct CDR3 sequences, around 17% of which are singletons. The source material was PBMCs, mostly from graft donor cells, sampled 360 days after TCRalphabeta/CD19-depleted stem cell transplant. All receptors derive from a male patient aged 10-17 years who had a stem cell transplant for acute lymphoblastic leukemia, so the T cells may come from the graft donor.

This clonotype was detected a few times. J is TRBJ2-1 and V is TRBV29-1, with a weak D call TRBD1 (5 bases). V was trimmed by 6 bases and J by 0 bases, leaving 9 bases between them. CDR3 length: 13 residues. CDR1 is SQVTM and CDR2 is ANQGSEA in the germline V gene. CDR3 nucleotide sequence: TGCAGCGTCACAGGTGACTCCTACAATGAGCAGTTCTTC. This gives the protein CSVTGDSYNEQFF.

This rearrangement joins TRBV5-1 to TRBJ2-7, with TRBD1 identical over 9 bases. The trim removed 2 bases at V and 2 bases at J, leaving 5 bases unmatched. CDR1 and CDR2 from the germline V gene are SGHRS and YFSETQ. The CDR3 length is 15 residues. This chain's CDR3 is CASSLTQGAPYEQYF. The DNA of the CDR3 is TGCGCCAGCAGCTTAACACAGGGGGCTCCCTACGAGCAGTACTTC.

The chain couples TRBV10-3 to TRBJ1-5, with D maybe TRBD1 (5 bases). The CDR3 loop spans 13 amino acids. Germline-derived CDR1 and CDR2 are ENHRY and SYGVKD. V was clipped by 3 bases and J by 3 bases, with 6 bases between them. The CDR3 reads CAISDRDNQPQHF. In DNA form, the CDR3 reads TGTGCCATCAGTGACAGGGACAATCAGCCCCAGCATTTT.

The chain employs TRBV18 and TRBJ2-1; 11 bases agree with TRBD2. This CDR3 contains 18 residues. V lost 3 bases, J lost 6 bases, and 13 bases stayed unmatched. Germline V lookup: CDR1 KGHSH, CDR2 LQKENI. DNA of the CDR3: TGTGCCAGCTCACCCGGGACCCTTCGGACTAGCGGGCCCAATGAGCAGTTCTTC. It specifies CASSPGTLRTSGPNEQFF.

This rearrangement joins TRBV7-2 to TRBJ2-2; D is possibly TRBD2 (6 bases). Germline V lookup: CDR1 SGHTA, CDR2 FQGNSA. V lost 8 bases and J 4 bases, leaving 11 bases between the germline ends. The CDR3 is made up of 13 amino acids. The CDR3 sequence is CASGLALTGELFF. CDR3 bases: TGTGCCAGCGGTCTAGCGCTCACCGGGGAGCTGTTTTTT.

V and J are TRBV29-1 and TRBJ2-1; a possible D gene is TRBD2 (5 bases). V shed 7 bases and J shed 6 bases, with 22 bases lying between them. CDR1 is SQVTM, CDR2 ANQGSEA, per germline. This CDR3 is built from 15 residues. The CDR3 DNA follows: TGCAGCGCTCGAGTGGGGAGAGGAGGATTCAATGAGCAGTTCTTC. Translating gives CSARVGRGGFNEQFF.

In the case of this clonotype: The CDR3 carries no conserved terminal phenylalanine or tryptophan, so it likely arises from a read error. J is TRBJ2-1 and V is TRBV5-1; a possible D gene is TRBD2 (5 bases). The CDR3 sequence is 15 residues long. With 2 bases removed from V and 4 bases from J, the gap between germline ends came to 13 bases. The V gene's germline CDR1 is SGHRS and CDR2 YFSETQ. The CDR3 coding sequence is TGCGCCAGCAGCTTCCGAAGAACTAGATACAATGAGCAGTTCTAC. Protein sequence: CASSFRRTRYNEQFY.

The genes are TRBV19 and TRBJ2-1; D assignment may be TRBD1 or TRBD2 (5 bases each). This CDR3 region has 14 residues. The germline V gene has CDR1 LNHDA and CDR2 SQIVND (reference sequence). The germline V and J ends were trimmed by 5 bases and 14 bases, with 22 bases remaining between them. CDR3 amino acids: CASSLLTVRDVKFF. The CDR3 region has the DNA TGTGCCAGTAGTTTGCTCACTGTCCGGGACGTAAAGTTCTTC.

The genes are TRBV5-1 and TRBJ1-1; no firm D call. Germline CDR1 and CDR2: SGHRS and YFSETQ. There are 15 residues in the CDR3. Trimming took 1 base from V and 1 from J, leaving 11 bases between them. The CDR3 nucleotides read TGCGCCAGCAGCTTGCATGGACCCCCGAACACTGAAGCTTTCTTT. This gives the protein CASSLHGPPNTEAFF.

This chain joins TRBV20-1 and TRBJ2-3; D uncertain. This CDR3 spans 14 amino acids. Trimming took off 3 bases at V and 5 bases at J, with 15 bases between the two ends. Germline V gene lookup returns CDR1 DFQATT and CDR2 SNEGSKA (reference sequence). CDR3 DNA sequence: TGCAGTGCTAGTGGCGGTCCTCCGGGAGATACGCAGTATTTT. Translation: CSASGGPPGDTQYF.

In this sample, this clonotype turned up a few times. The chain links TRBV5-1 to TRBJ2-3; D is ambiguous. This CDR3 contains 13 residues. V lost 4 bases and J lost 6, with 12 bases in between. CDR1 SGHRS and CDR2 YFSETQ come from the germline V gene. The CDR3 is CASSPLARDTQYF. The DNA for the CDR3 is TGCGCCAGCAGCCCCCTCGCCCGGGATACGCAGTATTTT.

This clonotype was picked up many times. The chain combines TRBV5-1 with TRBJ2-1; D remains ambiguous. Germline CDR1 reads SGHRS; CDR2 reads YFSETQ. With 0 bases removed from V and 5 bases from J, the gap between germline ends came to 3 bases. The CDR3 spans 12 residues. The CDR3 DNA is TGCGCCAGCAGCTTGGCGGACAATGAGCAGTTCTTC. This translates into CASSLADNEQFF. The full variable domain, in which reference TRBV5-1 and TRBJ2-1 provide the parts outside the CDR3, is KAGVTQTPRYLIKTRGQQVTLSCSPISGHRSVSWYQQTPGQGLQFLFEYFSETQRNKGNFPGRFSGRQFSNSRSEMNVSTLELGDSALYLCASSLADNEQFFGPGTRLTVL.

This CDR3 reads CAIRTGYSTDTQYF. The DNA of the CDR3 is TGTGCCATCAGGACAGGGTATAGCACAGATACGCAGTATTTT. The chain is built from TRBV10-3 and TRBJ2-3, with 7 bases fitting TRBD1. The trim removed 6 bases at V and 0 bases at J, leaving 3 bases unmatched. Per the germline V gene, CDR1 is ENHRY and CDR2 is SYGVKD. The CDR3 loop spans 14 amino acids.

This clonotype was counted many times. The chain links TRBV28 to TRBJ2-3, with D perhaps matching TRBD1 (7 bases). Per germline, CDR1 MDHEN and CDR2 SYDVKM. V was trimmed by 3 bases and J by 5 bases, leaving 15 bases between them. The CDR3 runs 15 residues. CDR3 sequence (DNA): TGTGCCAGCAGTTTTTCGGAGGGGGCCGAAGATACGCAGTATTTT. It specifies CASSFSEGAEDTQYF.

The V and J genes are TRBV9 and TRBJ2-3; TRBD1 might be the D (6 bases). The CDR3 sequence is 15 residues long. CDR1 is SGDLS and CDR2 is YYNGEE in the germline V gene. V was pared by 4 bases and J by 6 bases, with 18 bases between. The CDR3 bases are TGTGCCAGCAGCTCTGAAGGCAGGGGAAGGGATACGCAGTATTTT. This encodes CASSSEGRGRDTQYF.

This clonotype was detected a few times. J is TRBJ2-7 and V is TRBV5-1; no reliable D call. Germline CDR1 SGHRS, CDR2 YFSETQ. There are 13 residues in the CDR3. The V and J ends lost 5 bases and 5 bases respectively, with 14 bases between them. CDR3 DNA: TGCGCCAGCAGGCCCCAAGATCGCAACGAGCAGTACTTC. This translates into CASRPQDRNEQYF. The variable domain in full, completed from reference TRBV5-1 and TRBJ2-7, reads KAGVTQTPRYLIKTRGQQVTLSCSPISGHRSVSWYQQTPGQGLQFLFEYFSETQRNKGNFPGRFSGRQFSNSRSEMNVSTLELGDSALYLCASRPQDRNEQYFGPGTRLTVT.

This clonotype was found a few times. The genes are TRBV18 and TRBJ2-7; 8 bases agree with TRBD1. The CDR3 loop spans 20 amino acids. The V segment lost 1 base and the J segment 2 bases; nucleotides outside the gene matches: 19. The germline gives CDR1 KGHSH, CDR2 LQKENI. CDR3 residues: CASSPLLSLGTGSRAYEQYF. Written as DNA, the CDR3 is TGTGCCAGCTCACCACTTCTCTCCCTTGGGACAGGCAGTAGGGCCTACGAGCAGTACTTC.